This record covers a single T cell receptor beta chain. Its antigen is not identified. This record comes from a study of T-cell memory formation after mild COVID-19. Study-level points and caveats: Most CD4+ clones that shrank were in CM and EM, while CD8+ ones turned up in EMRA. A second wave expanding day 15 to 37 was CD4+-biased; contracting clones were balanced.

The V end lost 3 bases, the J end lost 0 bases, and 8 bases lay between the germline ends. CDR3 length: 14 residues. The 5'RACE method, run with constant-segment primers, produced TCR alpha and TCR beta cDNA libraries (carrying sample barcodes and UMIs). MiXCR, applied by TCRdb to the 5' RACE reads, yields one record per CDR3 protein. The sample has 350,000 to 500,000 distinct CDR3 sequences; 20% to 25% are singletons. Sample: PBMCs or a T cell subset sorted from them (not recorded which). The TCR comes from an adult woman who had mild COVID-19 (a few samples of this study predate the infection). Cell type and time point are not known. The chain combines TRBV12-3 or TRBV12-4 with TRBJ2-5; maybe TRBD1 (6 bases). CDR3 sequence: CASSLWTDQETQYF. CDR3 nucleotide sequence: TGTGCCAGCAGTTTGTGGACAGACCAAGAGACCCAGTACTTC.